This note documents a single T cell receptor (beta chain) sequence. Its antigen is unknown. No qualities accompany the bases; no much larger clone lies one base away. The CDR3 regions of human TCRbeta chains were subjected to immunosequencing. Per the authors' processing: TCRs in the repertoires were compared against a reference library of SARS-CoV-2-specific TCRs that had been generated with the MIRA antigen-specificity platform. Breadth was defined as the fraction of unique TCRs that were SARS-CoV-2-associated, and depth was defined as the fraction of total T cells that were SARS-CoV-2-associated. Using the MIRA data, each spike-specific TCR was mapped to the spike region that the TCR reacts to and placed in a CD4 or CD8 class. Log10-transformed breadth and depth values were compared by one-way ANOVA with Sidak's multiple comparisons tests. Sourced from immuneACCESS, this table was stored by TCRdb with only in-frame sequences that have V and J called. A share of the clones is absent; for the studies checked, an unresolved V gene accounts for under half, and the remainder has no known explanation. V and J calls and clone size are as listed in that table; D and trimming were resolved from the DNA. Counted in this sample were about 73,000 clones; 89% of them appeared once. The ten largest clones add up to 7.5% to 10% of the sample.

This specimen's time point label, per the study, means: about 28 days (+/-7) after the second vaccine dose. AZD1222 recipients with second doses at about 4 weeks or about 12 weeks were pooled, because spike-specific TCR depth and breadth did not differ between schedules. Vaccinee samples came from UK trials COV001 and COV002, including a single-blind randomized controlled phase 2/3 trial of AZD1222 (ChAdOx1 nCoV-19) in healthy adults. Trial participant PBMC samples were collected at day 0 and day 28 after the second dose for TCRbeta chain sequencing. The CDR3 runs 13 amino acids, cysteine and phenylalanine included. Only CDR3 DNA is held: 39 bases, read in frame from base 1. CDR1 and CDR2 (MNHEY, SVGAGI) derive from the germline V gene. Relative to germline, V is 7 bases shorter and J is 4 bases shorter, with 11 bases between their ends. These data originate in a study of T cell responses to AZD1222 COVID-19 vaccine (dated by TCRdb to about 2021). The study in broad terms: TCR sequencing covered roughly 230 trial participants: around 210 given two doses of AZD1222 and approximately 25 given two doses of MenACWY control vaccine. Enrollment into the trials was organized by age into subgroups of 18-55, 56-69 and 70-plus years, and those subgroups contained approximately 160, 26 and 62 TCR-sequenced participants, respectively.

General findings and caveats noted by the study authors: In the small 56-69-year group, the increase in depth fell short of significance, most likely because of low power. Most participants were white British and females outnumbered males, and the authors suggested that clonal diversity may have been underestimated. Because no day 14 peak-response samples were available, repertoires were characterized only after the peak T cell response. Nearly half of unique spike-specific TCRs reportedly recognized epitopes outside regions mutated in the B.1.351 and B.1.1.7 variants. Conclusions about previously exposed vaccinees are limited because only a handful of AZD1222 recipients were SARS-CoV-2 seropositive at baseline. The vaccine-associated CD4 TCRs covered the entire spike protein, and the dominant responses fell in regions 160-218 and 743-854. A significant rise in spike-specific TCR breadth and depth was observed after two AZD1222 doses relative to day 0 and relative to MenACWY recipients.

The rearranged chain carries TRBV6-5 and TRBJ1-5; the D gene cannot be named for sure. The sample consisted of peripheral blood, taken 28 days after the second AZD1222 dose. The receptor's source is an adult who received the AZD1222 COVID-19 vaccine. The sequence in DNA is TGTGCCAGCACGAGCAGCCGAAATCAGCCCCAGCATTTT. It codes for CASTSSRNQPQHF.